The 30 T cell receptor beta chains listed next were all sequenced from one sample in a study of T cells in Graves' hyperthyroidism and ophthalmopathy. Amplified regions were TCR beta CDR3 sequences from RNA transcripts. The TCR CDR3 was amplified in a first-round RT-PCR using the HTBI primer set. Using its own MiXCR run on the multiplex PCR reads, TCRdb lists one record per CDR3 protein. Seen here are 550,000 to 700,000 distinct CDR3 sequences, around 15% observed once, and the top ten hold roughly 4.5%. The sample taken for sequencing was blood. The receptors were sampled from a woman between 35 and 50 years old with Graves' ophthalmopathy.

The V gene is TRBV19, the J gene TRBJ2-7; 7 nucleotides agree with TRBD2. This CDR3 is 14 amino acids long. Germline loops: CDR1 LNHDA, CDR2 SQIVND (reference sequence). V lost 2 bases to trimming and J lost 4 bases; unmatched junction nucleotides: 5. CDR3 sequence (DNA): TGTGCCAGTAGTATATTGCAGGGAGGGTACGAGCAGTACTTC. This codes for CASSILQGGYEQYF.

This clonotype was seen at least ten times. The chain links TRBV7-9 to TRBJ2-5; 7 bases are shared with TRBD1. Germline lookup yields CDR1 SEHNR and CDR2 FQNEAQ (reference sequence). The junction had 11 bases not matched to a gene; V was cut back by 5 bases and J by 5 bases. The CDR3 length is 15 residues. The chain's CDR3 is CASSPGTVHKETQYF. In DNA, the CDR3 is TGTGCCAGCAGCCCCGGGACAGTCCACAAGGAGACCCAGTACTTC.

The CDR3 protein is CASSPLEPTGELFF. The CDR3 DNA reads TGTGCCAGCTCACCCCTGGAACCGACCGGGGAGCTGTTTTTT. J is TRBJ2-2 and V is TRBV18; D unresolved. V lost 3 bases and J 5 bases, leaving 10 bases between the germline ends. Germline values: CDR1 KGHSH, CDR2 LQKENI. This CDR3 region has 14 residues.

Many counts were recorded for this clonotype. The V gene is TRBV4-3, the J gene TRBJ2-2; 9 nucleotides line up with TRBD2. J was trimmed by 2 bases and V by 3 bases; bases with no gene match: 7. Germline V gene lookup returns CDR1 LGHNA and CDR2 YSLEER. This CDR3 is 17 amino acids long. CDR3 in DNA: TGCGCCAGCAGCCAGTCTCTTAGCGGGAGAAACACCGGGGAGCTGTTTTTT. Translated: CASSQSLSGRNTGELFF.

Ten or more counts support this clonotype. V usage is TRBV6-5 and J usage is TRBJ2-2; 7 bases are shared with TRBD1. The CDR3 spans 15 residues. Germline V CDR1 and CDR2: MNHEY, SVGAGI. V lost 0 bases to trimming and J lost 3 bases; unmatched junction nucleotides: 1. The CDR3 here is CASSYSQGDTGELFF. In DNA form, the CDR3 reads TGTGCCAGCAGTTACTCCCAGGGGGACACCGGGGAGCTGTTTTTT.

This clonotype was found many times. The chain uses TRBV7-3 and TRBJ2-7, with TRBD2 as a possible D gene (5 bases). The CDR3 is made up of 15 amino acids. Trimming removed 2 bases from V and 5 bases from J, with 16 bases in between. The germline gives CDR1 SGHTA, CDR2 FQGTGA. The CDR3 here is CASSLSPVASHEQYF. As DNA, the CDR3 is TGTGCCAGCAGCTTATCTCCGGTAGCGTCCCACGAGCAGTACTTC.

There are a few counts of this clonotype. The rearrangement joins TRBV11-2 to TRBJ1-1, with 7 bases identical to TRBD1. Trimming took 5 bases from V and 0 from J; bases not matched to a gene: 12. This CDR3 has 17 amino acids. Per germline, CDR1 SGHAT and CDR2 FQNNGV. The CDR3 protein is CASSEQGRRIVNTEAFF. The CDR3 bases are TGTGCCAGCAGCGAACAGGGGCGTAGGATCGTGAACACTGAAGCTTTCTTT.

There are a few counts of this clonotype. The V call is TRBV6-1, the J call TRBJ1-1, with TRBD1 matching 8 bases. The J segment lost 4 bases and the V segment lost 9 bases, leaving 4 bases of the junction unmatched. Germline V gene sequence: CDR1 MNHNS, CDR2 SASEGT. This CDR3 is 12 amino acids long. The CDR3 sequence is CASSGGGTEAFF. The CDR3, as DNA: TGTGCCAGTTCAGGGGGCGGCACTGAAGCTTTCTTT.

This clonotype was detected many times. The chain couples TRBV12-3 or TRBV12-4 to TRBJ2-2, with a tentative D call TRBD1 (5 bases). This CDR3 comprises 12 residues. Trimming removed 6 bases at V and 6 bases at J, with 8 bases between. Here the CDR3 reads CASSTGSGELFF. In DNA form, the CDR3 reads TGTGCCAGCAGCACAGGATCCGGGGAGCTGTTTTTT.

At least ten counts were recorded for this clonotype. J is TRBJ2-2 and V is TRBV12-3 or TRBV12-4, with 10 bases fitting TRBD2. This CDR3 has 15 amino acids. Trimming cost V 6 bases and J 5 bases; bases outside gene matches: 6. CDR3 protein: CASSRMTSGTGELFF. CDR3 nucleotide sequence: TGTGCCAGCAGCCGAATGACTAGCGGGACCGGGGAGCTGTTTTTT.

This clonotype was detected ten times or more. The CDR3 loop reads CASSLRLAGGRETQYF. CDR3 nucleotides: TGTGCCAGCAGCCTTCGACTAGCGGGAGGCCGAGAGACCCAGTACTTC. The V and J genes are TRBV6-5 and TRBJ2-5, with 13 bases aligning to TRBD2. Trimming at V came to 6 bases and at J to 4 bases, leaving 8 bases not matched to a gene. Germline values: CDR1 MNHEY, CDR2 SVGAGI. This CDR3 has 16 residues.

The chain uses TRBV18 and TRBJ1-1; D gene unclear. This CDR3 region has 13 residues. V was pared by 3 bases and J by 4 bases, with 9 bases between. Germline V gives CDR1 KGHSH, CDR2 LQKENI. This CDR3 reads CASSPGESTEAFF. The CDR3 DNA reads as TGTGCCAGCTCACCCGGCGAGAGCACTGAAGCTTTCTTT.

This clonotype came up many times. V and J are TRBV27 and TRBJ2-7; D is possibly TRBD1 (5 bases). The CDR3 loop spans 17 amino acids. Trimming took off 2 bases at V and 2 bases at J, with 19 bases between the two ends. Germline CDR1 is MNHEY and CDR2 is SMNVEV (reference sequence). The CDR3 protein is CASSLRVGAANPYEQYF. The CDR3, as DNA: TGTGCCAGCAGTTTAAGGGTTGGGGCCGCCAACCCCTACGAGCAGTACTTC.

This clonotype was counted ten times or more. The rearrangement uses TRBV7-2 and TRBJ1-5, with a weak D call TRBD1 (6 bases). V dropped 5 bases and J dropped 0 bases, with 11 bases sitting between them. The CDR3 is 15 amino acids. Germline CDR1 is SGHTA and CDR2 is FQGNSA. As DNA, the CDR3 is TGTGCCAGCAGCCAGAGGACAGATAGCAATCAGCCCCAGCATTTT. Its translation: CASSQRTDSNQPQHF.

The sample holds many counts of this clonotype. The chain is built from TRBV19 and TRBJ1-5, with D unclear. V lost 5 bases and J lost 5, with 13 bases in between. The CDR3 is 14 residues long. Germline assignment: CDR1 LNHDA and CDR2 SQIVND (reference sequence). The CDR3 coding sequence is TGTGCCAGTAGTTCCAAGACACAATATCAGCCCCAGCATTTT. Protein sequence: CASSSKTQYQPQHF. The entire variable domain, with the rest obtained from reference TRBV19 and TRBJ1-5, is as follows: DGGITQSPKYLFRKEGQNVTLSCEQNLNHDAMYWYRQDPGQGLRLIYYSQIVNDFQKGDIAEGYSVSREKKESFPLTVTSAQKNPTAFYLCASSSKTQYQPQHFGDGTRLSIL.

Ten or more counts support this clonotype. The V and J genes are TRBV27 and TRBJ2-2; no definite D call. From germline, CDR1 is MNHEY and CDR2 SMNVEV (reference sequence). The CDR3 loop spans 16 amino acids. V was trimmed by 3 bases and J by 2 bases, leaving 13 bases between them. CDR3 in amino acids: CASSFWAGDNTGELFF. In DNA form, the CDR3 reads TGTGCCAGCAGTTTTTGGGCAGGAGATAACACCGGGGAGCTGTTTTTT.

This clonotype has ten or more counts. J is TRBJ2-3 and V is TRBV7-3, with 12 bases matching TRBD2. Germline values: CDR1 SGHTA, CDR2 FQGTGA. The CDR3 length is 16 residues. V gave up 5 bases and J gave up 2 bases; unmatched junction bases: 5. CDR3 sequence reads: CASSPTSGRPTDTQYF. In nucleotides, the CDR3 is TGTGCCAGCAGCCCGACTAGCGGGAGACCCACAGATACGCAGTATTTT.

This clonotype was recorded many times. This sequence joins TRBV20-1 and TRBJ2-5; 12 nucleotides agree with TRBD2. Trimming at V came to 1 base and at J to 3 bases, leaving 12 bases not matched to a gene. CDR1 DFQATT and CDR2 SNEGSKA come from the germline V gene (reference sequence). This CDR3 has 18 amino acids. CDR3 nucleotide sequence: TGCAGTGCTAGAGGTCTTCTAGCGGGAGGGCCGGGAGAAGAGACCCAGTACTTC. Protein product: CSARGLLAGGPGEETQYF.

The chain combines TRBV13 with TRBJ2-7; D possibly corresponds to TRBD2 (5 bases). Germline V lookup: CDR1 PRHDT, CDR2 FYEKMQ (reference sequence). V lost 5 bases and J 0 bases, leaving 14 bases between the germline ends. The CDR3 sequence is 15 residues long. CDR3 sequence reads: CASSPADSPSYEQYF. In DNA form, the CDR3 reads TGTGCCAGCAGCCCGGCGGACTCTCCCTCCTACGAGCAGTACTTC. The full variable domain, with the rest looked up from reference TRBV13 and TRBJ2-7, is AAGVIQSPRHLIKEKRETATLKCYPIPRHDTVYWYQQGPGQDPQFLISFYEKMQSDKGSIPDRFSAQQFSDYHSELNMSSLELGDSALYFCASSPADSPSYEQYFGPGTRLTVT.

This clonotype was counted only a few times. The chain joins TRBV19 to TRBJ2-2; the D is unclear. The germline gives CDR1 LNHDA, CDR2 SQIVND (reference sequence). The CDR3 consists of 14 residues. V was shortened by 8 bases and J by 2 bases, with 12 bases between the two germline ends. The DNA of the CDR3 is TGTGCCAGTGGGCGGACGGGTAACACCGGGGAGCTGTTTTTT. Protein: CASGRTGNTGELFF.

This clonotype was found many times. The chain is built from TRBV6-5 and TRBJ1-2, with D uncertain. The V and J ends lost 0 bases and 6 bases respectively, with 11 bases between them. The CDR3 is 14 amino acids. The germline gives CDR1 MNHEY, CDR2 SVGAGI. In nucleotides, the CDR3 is TGTGCCAGCAGTTACTCGATTGGCAGACATGGCTACACCTTC. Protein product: CASSYSIGRHGYTF.

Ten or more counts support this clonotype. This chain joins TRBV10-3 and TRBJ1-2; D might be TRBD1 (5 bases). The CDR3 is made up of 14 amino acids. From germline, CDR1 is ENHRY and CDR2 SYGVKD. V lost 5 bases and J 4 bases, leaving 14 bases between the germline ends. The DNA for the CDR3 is TGTGCCATCAGTCCGCGGGACGGCTCCTATGGCTACACCTTC. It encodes CAISPRDGSYGYTF.

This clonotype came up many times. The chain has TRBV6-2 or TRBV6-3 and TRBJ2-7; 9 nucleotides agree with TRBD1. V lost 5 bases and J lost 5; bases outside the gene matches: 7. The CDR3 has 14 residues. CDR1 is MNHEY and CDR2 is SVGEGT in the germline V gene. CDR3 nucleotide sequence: TGTGCCAGCAGTCCCGGGACAGGGCGACACGAGCAGTACTTC. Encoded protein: CASSPGTGRHEQYF.

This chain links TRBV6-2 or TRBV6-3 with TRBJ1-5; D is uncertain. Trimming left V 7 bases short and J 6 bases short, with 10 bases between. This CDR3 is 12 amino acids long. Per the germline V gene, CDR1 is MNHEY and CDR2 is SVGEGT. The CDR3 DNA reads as TGTGCCAGCACAAGACCGACTCAGCCCCAGCATTTT. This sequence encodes CASTRPTQPQHF.

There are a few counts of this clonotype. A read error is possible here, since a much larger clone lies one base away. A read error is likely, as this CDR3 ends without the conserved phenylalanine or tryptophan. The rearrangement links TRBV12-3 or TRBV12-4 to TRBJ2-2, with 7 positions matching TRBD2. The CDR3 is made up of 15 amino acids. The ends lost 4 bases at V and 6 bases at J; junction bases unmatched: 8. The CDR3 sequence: CASSSMGGVAGELFS. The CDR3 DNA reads TGTGCCAGCAGTTCGATGGGGGGGGTGGCCGGGGAGCTGTTTTCT.

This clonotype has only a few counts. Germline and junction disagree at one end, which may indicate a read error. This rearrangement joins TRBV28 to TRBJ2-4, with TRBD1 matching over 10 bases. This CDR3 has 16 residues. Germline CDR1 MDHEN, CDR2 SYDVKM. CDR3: CASSLNSGTGANIQYF. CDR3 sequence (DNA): TGCGCCAGCAGCCTTAATTCCGGGACAGGGGCAAACATTCAGTACTTC.

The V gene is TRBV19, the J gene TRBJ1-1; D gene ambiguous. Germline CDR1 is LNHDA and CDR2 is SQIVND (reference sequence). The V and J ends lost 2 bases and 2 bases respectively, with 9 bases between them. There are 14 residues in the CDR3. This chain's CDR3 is CASSIFLTNTEAFF. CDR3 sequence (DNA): TGTGCCAGTAGTATATTTCTAACCAACACTGAAGCTTTCTTT.

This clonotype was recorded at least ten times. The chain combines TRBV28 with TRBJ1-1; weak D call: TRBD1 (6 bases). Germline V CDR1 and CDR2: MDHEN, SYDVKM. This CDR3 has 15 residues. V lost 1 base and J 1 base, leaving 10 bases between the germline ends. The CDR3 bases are TGTGCCAGCAGTTTATTGTGGGGGCCGAACACTGAAGCTTTCTTT. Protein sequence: CASSLLWGPNTEAFF.

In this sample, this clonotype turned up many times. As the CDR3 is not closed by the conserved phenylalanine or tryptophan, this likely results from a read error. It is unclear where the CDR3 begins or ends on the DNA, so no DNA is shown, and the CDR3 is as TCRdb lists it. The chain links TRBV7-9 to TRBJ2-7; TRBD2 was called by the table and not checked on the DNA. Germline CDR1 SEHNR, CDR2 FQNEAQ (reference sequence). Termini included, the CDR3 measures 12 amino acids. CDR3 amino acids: CASSSGTSGFVL.

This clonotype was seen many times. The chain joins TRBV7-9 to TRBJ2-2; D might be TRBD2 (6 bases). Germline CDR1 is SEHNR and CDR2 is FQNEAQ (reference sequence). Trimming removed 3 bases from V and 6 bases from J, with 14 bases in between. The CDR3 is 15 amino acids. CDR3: CASSLSGGASGELFF. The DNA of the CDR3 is TGTGCCAGCAGCTTGTCCGGGGGAGCATCCGGGGAGCTGTTTTTT.